These T cell receptor beta chains were read from a single sample in a study of radiation and T cells in renal cell carcinoma. Sequenced by immunoSEQ multiplex PCR; TCRdb stores in-frame clones only, minus some. The table includes tens of thousands of clones, 89% detected once. This specimen consisted of blood, obtained from a patient whose treatment included radiotherapy and nephrectomy. The receptors shown here come from a woman in her sixties or seventies with renal cell carcinoma. Both conserved end residues are part of each CDR3. Fields, in order: clone size, J gene, V gene, D gene, CDR3 DNA, CDR3 protein. A D gene is named only where the DNA matches it firmly. Only some rows state a clone size, as once, few, many or a class for expanded clones.

NA,TRBJ1-2,TRBV21-1,NA,TGTGCCAGCAGCAAAGTGCAGGGCAGCTATGGCTACACCTTC,CASSKVQGSYGYTF
once,TRBJ1-2,TRBV7-8,NA,TGTGCCAGCAGCTCGAGAGCATCCAGGCGGAACTATGGCTACACCTTC,CASSSRASRRNYGYTF
NA,TRBJ1-2,TRBV4-1,NA,TGCGCCAGCAGCCAAGCGACAGGCTATGGCTACACCTTC,CASSQATGYGYTF
NA,TRBJ2-5,TRBV6-1,NA,TGTGCCAGCAGTGAAAATGGCCCGGGGACCCAGTACTTC,CASSENGPGTQYF
NA,TRBJ2-2,TRBV27,TRBD2,TGTGCCAGCAGGCCCGGACTAGCGGGGCCCGGGGAGCTGTTTTTT,CASRPGLAGPGELFF
NA,TRBJ1-6,TRBV5-1,NA,TGCGCCAGCAGCGAGGGGTACGGCTATAATTCACCCCTCCACTTT,CASSEGYGYNSPLHF
NA,TRBJ2-2,TRBV5-5,TRBD1,TGTGCCAGCAGCTTGATTACAGGGGTGACCGGGGAGCTGTTTTTT,CASSLITGVTGELFF
NA,TRBJ1-1,TRBV10-3,TRBD1,TGTGCCATCAGTAGGGACAGGGGGAACACTGAAGCTTTCTTT,CAISRDRGNTEAFF
NA,TRBJ2-4,TRBV18,NA,TGTGCCAGCTCACCCAGTGCTGCTGGGGCCAAAAACATTCAGTACTTC,CASSPSAAGAKNIQYF
NA,TRBJ1-1,TRBV10-2,TRBD1,TGCGCCAGCAGGGCAGGGACAGCGAACACTGAAGCTTTCTTT,CASRAGTANTEAFF
NA,TRBJ2-7,TRBV30,NA,TGTGCCTGGAGTGTAAGGGGGAGGTCCTACGAGCAGTACTTC,CAWSVRGRSYEQYF
NA,TRBJ2-1,TRBV19,TRBD1,TGTGCCAGTAGTATAGTTACCGGGACAGGGGGAATTTATGAGCAGTTCTTC,CASSIVTGTGGIYEQFF
NA,TRBJ2-6,TRBV7-8,NA,TGTGCCAGCAGCTTAAGGTTCGGGGAGACTGGGGCCAACGTCCTGACTTTC,CASSLRFGETGANVLTF
once,TRBJ2-7,TRBV7-9,TRBD1,TGTGCCAGCAGCCTGACAGGGGGCGAGCAGTACTTC,CASSLTGGEQYF
NA,TRBJ2-6,TRBV19,TRBD1,TGTGCCAGTAGTATACAGGGGGTTCTTTTCGGGGCCAACGTCCTGACTTTC,CASSIQGVLFGANVLTF
NA,TRBJ2-3,TRBV10-2,NA,TGCGCCAGCAATCTGGGGGTACAAGATACGCAGTATTTT,CASNLGVQDTQYF
NA,TRBJ2-7,TRBV11-2,TRBD2,TGTGCCAGCAGCTTAGCCGGGACTAGCGTGTACGAGCAGTACTTC,CASSLAGTSVYEQYF
few,TRBJ1-2,TRBV19,NA,TGTGCCAGTACCCTGGATTATTACGGCTACACCTTC,CASTLDYYGYTF
NA,TRBJ2-7,TRBV7-8,NA,TGTGCCAGCAGCTTTCAGGGTGACTACGAGCAGTACTTC,CASSFQGDYEQYF
NA,TRBJ2-7,TRBV5-1,NA,TGCGCCAGCAGCGAGGGCCTGGGGTACGAGCAGTACTTC,CASSEGLGYEQYF
NA,TRBJ1-2,TRBV5-4,TRBD1,TGTGCCACAACCCCAGCGGGACAGCAAAACTATGGCTACACCTTC,CATTPAGQQNYGYTF
NA,TRBJ1-4,TRBV28,NA,TGTGCCAGCAGTTTAAGGAACTTACGCAATGAAAAACTGTTTTTT,CASSLRNLRNEKLFF
NA,TRBJ2-7,TRBV11-3,TRBD1,TGTGCCAGCAGCGAGTGGAGACAGGGCCCCGAGCAGTACTTC,CASSEWRQGPEQYF
NA,TRBJ2-7,TRBV6-1,NA,TGTGCCAGCAGTCAAGGGAGAAAATCCTACGAGCAGTACTTC,CASSQGRKSYEQYF
once,TRBJ1-2,TRBV7-2,NA,TGTGCCAGCAGCCAGTCTCTTGCTTTCGGCTATGGCTACACCTTC,CASSQSLAFGYGYTF
NA,TRBJ2-5,TRBV9,TRBD2,TGTGCCAGCAGCGTAGGGATCGGGGGGGCCCAAGAGACCCAGTACTTC,CASSVGIGGAQETQYF
NA,TRBJ2-7,TRBV27,TRBD1,TGTGCCAGCAGCCGGGACAGCCTCTACGAGCAGTACTTC,CASSRDSLYEQYF
NA,TRBJ2-5,TRBV2,NA,TGTGCCAGCGGGGGCAGTCAACAAGAGACCCAGTACTTC,CASGGSQQETQYF
NA,TRBJ1-1,TRBV9,NA,TGTGCCAGCAGTATCAGGGGAAACACTGAAGCTTTCTTT,CASSIRGNTEAFF
NA,TRBJ2-3,TRBV7-3,TRBD2,TGTGCCAGCAGTTTTAGCGGGGGTAGCGCAGATACGCAGTATTTT,CASSFSGGSADTQYF
NA,TRBJ1-1,TRBV6-5,TRBD1,TGTGCCAGCAGTTACTCGAGGGGGCCATACCCAACTGAAGCTTTCTTT,CASSYSRGPYPTEAFF
NA,TRBJ1-1,TRBV4-2,NA,TGTGCCAGCAGCCAAGGCCAGGGACGGAACACTGAAGCTTTCTTT,CASSQGQGRNTEAFF
NA,TRBJ1-1,TRBV4-3,TRBD1,TGCGCCAGCAGCCGGATCGCGTGGGACAGTGAAGCTTTCTTT,CASSRIAWDSEAFF
NA,TRBJ1-3,TRBV7-2,NA,TGTGCCAGCAGCTCGCTTTCGGCAGGGTCAGGAAACACCATATATTTT,CASSSLSAGSGNTIYF
NA,TRBJ2-1,TRBV5-1,TRBD2,TGCGCCAGCACGACAGCGGGGGGTCCCTACAATGAGCAGTTCTTC,CASTTAGGPYNEQFF
NA,TRBJ1-2,TRBV15,NA,TGTGCCACCAGCAGAGATGATGGCTACACCTTC,CATSRDDGYTF
NA,TRBJ2-5,TRBV11-1,NA,TGTGCCAGCAGCTCCCGGCTCCAAGAGACCCAGTACTTC,CASSSRLQETQYF
once,TRBJ2-5,TRBV6-5,NA,TGTGCCAGCAGTTACTCAAGGGCAGCCTCCCAAGAGACCCAGTACTTC,CASSYSRAASQETQYF
NA,TRBJ2-3,TRBV7-8,TRBD2,TGTGCCAGCAGCCCACGGACTAGCGGGGGTAGAGATACGCAGTATTTT,CASSPRTSGGRDTQYF
NA,TRBJ2-5,TRBV7-2,NA,TGTGCCAGCACCCTGCCCAAAAAGACCCAGTACTTC,CASTLPKKTQYF
once,TRBJ2-4,TRBV27,TRBD1,TGTGCCAGCAGTCCCCGGACAGGCTTTTTGCAAAACATTCAGTACTTC,CASSPRTGFLQNIQYF
NA,TRBJ2-7,TRBV7-2,NA,TGTGCCAGCAGCTTAGAGACCAGGGGAGGCGAGCAGTACTTC,CASSLETRGGEQYF
NA,TRBJ2-1,TRBV5-1,NA,TGCGCCAGCAGCTTGAACCAGGCTAGCCGGAACAATGAGCAGTTCTTC,CASSLNQASRNNEQFF
NA,TRBJ2-7,TRBV28,NA,TGTGCCAGCGGCCAGGGTTTCCCCTACGAGCAGTACTTC,CASGQGFPYEQYF
NA,TRBJ1-1,TRBV6-5,NA,TGTGCCAGCAGGAATGGGGGGCTGGGCACTGAAGCTTTCTTT,CASRNGGLGTEAFF
NA,TRBJ2-3,TRBV19,TRBD2,TGTGCCAGTAGTATTCGGGGACTAGCGGGGGATACGCAGTATTTT,CASSIRGLAGDTQYF
once,TRBJ1-1,TRBV5-4,TRBD1,TGTGCCAGCAGCCCCTCCCTTCAGGGGGGGGGTACTGAAGCTTTCTTT,CASSPSLQGGGTEAFF
NA,TRBJ1-4,TRBV9,TRBD1,TGTGCCAGCAGCGCCGACGACAGGGGCTATGAAAAACTGTTTTTT,CASSADDRGYEKLFF
NA,TRBJ2-7,TRBV27,NA,TGTGCCAGCAGTTCCCCCCGTGGTTACGAGCAGTACTTC,CASSSPRGYEQYF
NA,TRBJ1-2,TRBV5-1,NA,TGCGCCAGCAGCTTGGAGGGGACGAGTCGAGGCTACACCTTC,CASSLEGTSRGYTF
NA,TRBJ2-7,TRBV6-1,TRBD1,TGTGCCAGCGGGACAGGGGAAATGTACGAGCAGTACTTC,CASGTGEMYEQYF
NA,TRBJ2-3,TRBV4-1,NA,TGCGCCAGCAGCCAAGTTGTCCCAGGGAACACAGATACGCAGTATTTT,CASSQVVPGNTDTQYF
NA,TRBJ2-7,TRBV21-1,NA,TGTGCCAGCAGCAGAGAAGTGGGACCGAGCTCCTACGAGCAGTACTTC,CASSREVGPSSYEQYF
once,TRBJ2-1,TRBV5-1,NA,TGCGCCAGCAGCTTGGGCAACGGTGGGGTGTCTCGAAGCTCCTACAATGAGCAGTTCTTC,CASSLGNGGVSRSSYNEQFF
NA,TRBJ2-3,TRBV6-5,NA,TGTGCCAGCAGTTACTCGTATGGTACAGATACGCAGTATTTT,CASSYSYGTDTQYF